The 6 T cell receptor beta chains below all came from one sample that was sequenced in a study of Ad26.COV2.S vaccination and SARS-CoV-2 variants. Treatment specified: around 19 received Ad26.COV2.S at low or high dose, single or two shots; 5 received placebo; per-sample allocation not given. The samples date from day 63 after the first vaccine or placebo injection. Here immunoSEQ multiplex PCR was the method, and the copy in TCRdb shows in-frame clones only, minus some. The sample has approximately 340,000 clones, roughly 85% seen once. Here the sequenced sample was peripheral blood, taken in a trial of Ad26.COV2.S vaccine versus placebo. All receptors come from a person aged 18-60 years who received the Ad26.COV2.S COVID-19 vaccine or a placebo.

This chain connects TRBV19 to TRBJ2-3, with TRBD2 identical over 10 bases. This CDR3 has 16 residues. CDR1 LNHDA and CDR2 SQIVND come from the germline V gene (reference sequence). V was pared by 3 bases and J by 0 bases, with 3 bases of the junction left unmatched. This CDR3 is CASSITSGVSTDTQYF. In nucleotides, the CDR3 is TGTGCCAGTAGTATTACTAGCGGGGTGAGCACAGATACGCAGTATTTT.

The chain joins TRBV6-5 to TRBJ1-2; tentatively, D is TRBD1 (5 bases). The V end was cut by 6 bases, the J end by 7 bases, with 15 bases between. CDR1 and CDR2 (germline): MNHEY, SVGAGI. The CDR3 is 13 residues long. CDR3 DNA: TGTGCCAGCAGAGGCCGACGGGACGGTGGCTACACCTTC. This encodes CASRGRRDGGYTF.

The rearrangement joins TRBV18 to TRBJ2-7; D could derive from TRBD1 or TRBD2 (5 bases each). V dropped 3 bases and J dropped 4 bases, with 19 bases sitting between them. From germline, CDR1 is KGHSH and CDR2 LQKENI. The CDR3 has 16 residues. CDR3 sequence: CASSPGTPTDYYEQYF. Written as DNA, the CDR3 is TGTGCCAGCTCACCCGGAACCCCGACAGACTATTACGAGCAGTACTTC.

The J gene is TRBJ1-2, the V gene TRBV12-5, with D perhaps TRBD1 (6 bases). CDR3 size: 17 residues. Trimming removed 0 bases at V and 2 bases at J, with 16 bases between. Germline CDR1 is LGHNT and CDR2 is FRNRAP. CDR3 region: CASGLVLRGLRNYGYTF. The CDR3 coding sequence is TGTGCTAGTGGTTTGGTACTCAGGGGCCTAAGAAACTATGGCTACACCTTC.

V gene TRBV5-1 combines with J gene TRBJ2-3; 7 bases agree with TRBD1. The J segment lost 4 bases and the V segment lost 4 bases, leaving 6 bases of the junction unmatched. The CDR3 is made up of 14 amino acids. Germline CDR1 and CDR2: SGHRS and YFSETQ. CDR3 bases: TGCGCCAGCAGCCCCGCGACAGGGCCAGATACGCAGTATTTT. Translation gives CASSPATGPDTQYF.

The CDR3 region is CAISDPQRGNEKLFF. The CDR3 nucleotides are TGTGCCATCAGTGACCCACAGAGGGGGAATGAAAAACTGTTTTTT. The V call is TRBV10-3, the J call TRBJ1-4, with a tentative D call TRBD1 (6 bases). Germline values: CDR1 ENHRY, CDR2 SYGVKD. This CDR3 is 15 amino acids long. V lost 3 bases, J lost 5 bases, and 13 bases lay in between.